This is a list of T cell receptor beta chains from one sample in a study of control samples from healthy donors and cancer patients. Profiled with immunoSEQ multiplex PCR; TCRdb holds only in-frame clones, not every one. The sample holds 90,000 to 120,000 clones, approximately 80% seen once. What was sequenced was blood. The receptors here all came from a man in his late teens or twenties in good health. Both conserved end residues are part of each CDR3. The order of the fields is J gene, D gene, clone size, V gene, CDR3 DNA, CDR3 protein. The D gene is left open where the match is weak. Only part of the rows carry a size: once, few, many, or a class if the clone is expanded.

TRBJ2-2 . . TRBV27 TGTGCCAGCAGTCTTCCCGGGACGGCTGACACCGGGGAGCTGTTTTTT CASSLPGTADTGELFF
TRBJ1-2 . few TRBV27 TGTGCCAGCAGTTTATGGAGGCGGGGGAATACTAACTATGGCTACACCTTC CASSLWRRGNTNYGYTF
TRBJ2-2 . . TRBV4-3 TGCGCCAGCAGCCAAGAAGGGAGACAGAGCCCCGGGGAGCTGTTTTTT CASSQEGRQSPGELFF
TRBJ1-5 . . TRBV9 TGTGCCAGCAGCGTAGAAGTGGGGGCCCATAGCAATCAGCCCCAGCATTTT CASSVEVGAHSNQPQHF
TRBJ1-2 . few TRBV29-1 TGCAGCGTTGACGGGGCCCCCGGGTACTATGGCTACACCTTC CSVDGAPGYYGYTF
TRBJ2-5 TRBD2 . TRBV7-9 TGTGCCAGCAGCTTAGGACTAGCGGGCCAAGAGACCCAGTACTTC CASSLGLAGQETQYF
TRBJ1-2 . . TRBV4-2 TGTGCCAGCAGCCAAGTGGAGGGAGGCAACTATGGCTACACCTTC CASSQVEGGNYGYTF
TRBJ2-2 TRBD1 . TRBV5-6 TGTGCCAGCAGCTTGGGGCCGGCAGGGGGCCTCCGGACCGGGGAGCTGTTTTTT CASSLGPAGGLRTGELFF
TRBJ2-1 TRBD1 . TRBV11-2 TGTGCCAGCAGCTTAGACTGGGACAGGGAGATGCTTGCCTCCTACAATGAGCAGTTCTTC CASSLDWDREMLASYNEQFF
TRBJ2-1 TRBD1 . TRBV7-2 TGTGCCAGCAGTTATCCGGGACAGGGGTTCAATGAGCAGTTCTTC CASSYPGQGFNEQFF
TRBJ2-4 . . TRBV19 TGTGCCAGTACCGCCGCAGGGTACGGAAACATTCAGTACTTC CASTAAGYGNIQYF
TRBJ2-2 . . TRBV9 TGTGCCAGCAGCGCCCGGACCCAGGAGCTGTTTTTT CASSARTQELFF
TRBJ2-2 . . TRBV5-6 TGTGCCAGCAGCTTGGGGCGGGACACTCCTATCGGGGAGCTGTTTTTT CASSLGRDTPIGELFF
TRBJ1-1 . . TRBV3-1/TRBV3-2 TGTGCCAGCAGCCCCCCACAGGGTCGGGGGAACACTGAAGCTTTCTTT CASSPPQGRGNTEAFF
TRBJ1-2 . . TRBV30 TGTGCCTGGAGCGCGGACAGCACTTATGGCTACACCTTC CAWSADSTYGYTF